This is a list of T cell receptor beta chains from one sample in a study of T cell changes during pregnancy in multiple sclerosis. Assay used: immunoSEQ multiplex PCR; TCRdb lists only in-frame clones, some missing. The sample shows roughly 28,000 clones, more than 90% of them seen only once. Sequenced material: CD8+ T cells from peripheral blood mononuclear cells, taken before pregnancy. Every receptor here comes from a female donor with multiple sclerosis, enrolled in a pregnancy study. The CDR3 runs from the conserved cysteine through the conserved F or W. D genes are given only for firm matches. A clone size is listed for some rows: how often the clone was seen (once, few, many), or a class if it is expanded.

v_call	j_call	d_call	clone_size	cdr3_nt	cdr3_aa
TRBV7-9	TRBJ2-3	.	.	TGTGCCAGCAGTAAAATTAGCGAAACAGATACGCAGTATTTT	CASSKISETDTQYF
TRBV27	TRBJ2-1	.	.	TGTGCCAGCAAGAGGGGGGGTTACAATGAGCAGTTCTTC	CASKRGGYNEQFF
TRBV29-1	TRBJ2-2	.	.	TGCAGCGTTGAATTGGAGGACACCGGGGAGCTGTTTTTT	CSVELEDTGELFF
TRBV9	TRBJ2-7	.	.	TGTGCCAGCAGCGTAGGGGGCATTGACTACGAGCAGTACTTC	CASSVGGIDYEQYF
TRBV10-3	TRBJ1-1	.	.	TGTGCCATCAGTGATGACAGGAACACTGAAGCTTTCTTT	CAISDDRNTEAFF
TRBV7-9	TRBJ1-2	.	.	TGTGCCAGCAGCTCGAAGACTCAGGGAAGCTCAAGGTATGGCTACACCTTC	CASSSKTQGSSRYGYTF
TRBV23-1	TRBJ2-7	.	.	TGCGCCAGCAGTCCAGGGGCCGGGTGCGCCTACGAGCAGTACTTC	CASSPGAGCAYEQYF
TRBV7-6	TRBJ2-3	.	.	TGTGCCAGCAGCGAAGGGGGAGTCGCGCGAAAGGGGCAGTATTTT	CASSEGGVARKGQYF
TRBV29-1	TRBJ2-2	.	.	TGCAGCGTTATGGGCCGGGAGCTGTTTTTT	CSVMGRELFF
TRBV4-3	TRBJ2-5	TRBD2	.	TGCGCCAGCAGCCAAGATTACAGCGGGGGAGGGCAAGAGACCCAGTACTTC	CASSQDYSGGGQETQYF
TRBV7-9	TRBJ2-1	TRBD2	.	TGTGCCAGCAGCTCGCCGGGACTAGGGTTTGAGCAGTTCTTC	CASSSPGLGFEQFF
TRBV11-3	TRBJ2-2	TRBD1	.	TGTGCCAGCAGCTTAAGGGGGGGGACAGGGCGGACCGGGGAGCTGTTTTTT	CASSLRGGTGRTGELFF
TRBV4-1	TRBJ2-7	TRBD1	.	TGCGCCAGCAGCCAAGATCAGGGGGCGGGTGAGCAGTACTTC	CASSQDQGAGEQYF
TRBV27	TRBJ2-2	TRBD2	.	TGTGCCAGCAGTTCGGGACTAGCGGGAGGTGGCACCGGGGAGCTGTTTTTT	CASSSGLAGGGTGELFF
TRBV25-1	TRBJ1-2	.	.	TGTGCCAGCAGTGACTACAGCTATGGCTACACCTTC	CASSDYSYGYTF
TRBV29-1	TRBJ2-1	.	.	TGCAGCGTTGAACCCGGGACAAAGAGCTCCTACAATGAGCAGTTCTTC	CSVEPGTKSSYNEQFF
TRBV27	TRBJ2-1	.	.	TGTGCCAGCAGTCCCCAGGGCAGCACCTACAATGAGCAGTTCTTC	CASSPQGSTYNEQFF
TRBV12-5	TRBJ1-5	TRBD1	.	TGTGCTAGTGCCTTGAGCGGACAGGGGATCCAGCCCCAGCATTTT	CASALSGQGIQPQHF
TRBV7-3	TRBJ1-2	.	.	TGTGCCCGGGAAGAGGGCTACGTAGAAGGCTACACCTTC	CAREEGYVEGYTF
TRBV19	TRBJ1-1	.	.	TGTGCCAGTAGTAGGCCGGACAGTGGCGGAACTGAAGCTTTCTTT	CASSRPDSGGTEAFF
TRBV5-5	TRBJ1-5	.	.	TGTGCCAGCAGCTTGGCTATGAGGGACAATCAGCCCCAGCATTTT	CASSLAMRDNQPQHF
TRBV4-1	TRBJ2-7	TRBD1	.	TGCGCCAGCAGCCAGCGGACAGGGGGCAGGTACGAGCAGTACTTC	CASSQRTGGRYEQYF
TRBV25-1	TRBJ1-1	.	.	TGTGCCAGCAAAAAAACAGGGAGCACTGAAGCTTTCTTT	CASKKTGSTEAFF
TRBV18	TRBJ2-7	TRBD1	.	TGTGCCAGCTCAGAAGGGACAGTATACTACGAGCAGTACTTC	CASSEGTVYYEQYF
TRBV19	TRBJ2-1	.	.	TGTGCCAGTAGTATACCCCCAAAAGCCGACTCCAATGAGCAGTTCTTC	CASSIPPKADSNEQFF
TRBV28	TRBJ2-7	.	.	TGTGCCAGCAGTTACCCTCGACAGATTCTCTCCTACGAGCAGTACTTC	CASSYPRQILSYEQYF
TRBV18	TRBJ2-7	.	.	TGTGCCAGCTCACCACTGGACTCAACGGGGCAGTACTTC	CASSPLDSTGQYF
TRBV27	TRBJ2-7	.	.	TGTGCCAGCACCTCAGGGCACGAGCAGTACTTC	CASTSGHEQYF
TRBV29-1	TRBJ2-7	TRBD1	.	TGCAGCGTTGTCGAGACAGGGGGTATCTACGAGCAGTACTTC	CSVVETGGIYEQYF
TRBV9	TRBJ2-7	TRBD1	.	TGTGCCAGCAGCTCGGGACAGGGTGCTATAGAGCAGTACTTC	CASSSGQGAIEQYF
TRBV4-2	TRBJ2-1	.	.	TGTGCCAGCAGCCAAGAATTGCTAGTAGGTGAGCAGTTCTTC	CASSQELLVGEQFF
TRBV28	TRBJ2-1	.	.	TGTGCCAGCAGACCTTCCGGCGGTTCGTCCTACAATGAGCAGTTCTTC	CASRPSGGSSYNEQFF
TRBV27	TRBJ2-7	.	.	TGTGCCAGCAGTCTATTGGGGGCCGAGCAGTACTTC	CASSLLGAEQYF
TRBV9	TRBJ2-1	TRBD1	.	TGTGCCAGCAGCGTAGCCTTTGGACAGGGGGCTATTGAGCAGTTCTTC	CASSVAFGQGAIEQFF
TRBV14	TRBJ2-1	TRBD1	.	TGTGCCAGCAGCCCTGCAGGGGGATTTATTGAGCAGTTCTTC	CASSPAGGFIEQFF
TRBV28	TRBJ2-7	TRBD1	once	TGTGCCAGCAGTTTGGGACAGTTGGCCTACGAGCAGTACTTC	CASSLGQLAYEQYF
TRBV18	TRBJ2-3	TRBD1	.	TGTGCCAGCTCACCCGCCAGGACCGGGACAGGGGGCACAGATACGCAGTATTTT	CASSPARTGTGGTDTQYF
TRBV5-5	TRBJ2-1	.	.	TGTGCCAGCAGCTTAGCCGGGACAAGCATGTACAATGAGCAGTTCTTC	CASSLAGTSMYNEQFF
TRBV16	TRBJ2-3	.	.	TGTGCCAGCAGCCAATCTGGGCTCGGCGGGGATACGCAGTATTTT	CASSQSGLGGDTQYF
TRBV19	TRBJ2-5	TRBD2	.	TGTGCCAGTACCGTAACCTACCCCGGGACTAGCGGCCTAGAGACCCAGTACTTC	CASTVTYPGTSGLETQYF
TRBV6-5	TRBJ1-2	TRBD1	.	TGTGCCAGCAGTTACTCGACAGGGGGCTTTCATGGCTACACCTTC	CASSYSTGGFHGYTF
TRBV5-4	TRBJ2-5	.	.	TGTGCCAGCAGCTTGCTCCCGCAAGAGACCCAGTACTTC	CASSLLPQETQYF
TRBV2	TRBJ2-7	.	.	TGTGCCAGCAGCTACGACAGTCGATACGAGCAGTACTTC	CASSYDSRYEQYF
TRBV4-3	TRBJ2-7	TRBD2	.	TGCGCCAGCAGCCCAGGAGGTCCTAGCGGGGCTCCCGCCACCGAGCAGTACTTC	CASSPGGPSGAPATEQYF
TRBV27	TRBJ1-1	TRBD1	few	TGTGCCAGCAGTTTGGGGACAGGGGTCCTCGGTGCTTTCTTT	CASSLGTGVLGAFF